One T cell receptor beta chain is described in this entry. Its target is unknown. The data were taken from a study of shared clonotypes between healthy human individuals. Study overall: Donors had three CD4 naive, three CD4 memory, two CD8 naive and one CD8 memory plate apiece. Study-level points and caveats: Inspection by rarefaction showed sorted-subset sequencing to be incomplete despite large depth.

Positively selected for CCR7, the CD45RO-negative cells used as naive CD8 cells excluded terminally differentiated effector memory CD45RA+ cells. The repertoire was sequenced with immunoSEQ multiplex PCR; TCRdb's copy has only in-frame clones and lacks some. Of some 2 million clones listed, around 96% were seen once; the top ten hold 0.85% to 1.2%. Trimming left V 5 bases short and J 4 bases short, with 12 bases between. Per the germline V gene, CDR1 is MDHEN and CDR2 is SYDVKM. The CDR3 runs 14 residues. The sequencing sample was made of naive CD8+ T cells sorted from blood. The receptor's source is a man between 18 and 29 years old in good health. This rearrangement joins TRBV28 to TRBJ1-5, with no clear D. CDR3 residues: CASSPIPLNQPQHF. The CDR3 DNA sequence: TGTGCCAGCAGTCCCATCCCCCTTAATCAGCCCCAGCATTTT.